These 7 T cell receptor beta chains were all obtained from the same sample, sequenced in a study of blood T cell repertoires in COVID-19. The repertoire was sequenced with immunoSEQ multiplex PCR; TCRdb's copy has only in-frame clones and lacks some. The data contain more than 200,000 clones, over 75% of them singletons. The sample consisted of PBMCs or T cells enriched from blood (not recorded which). The receptors originated from a woman in her twenties or thirties who had been exposed to COVID-19.

The chain has TRBV6-1 and TRBJ2-1; TRBD2 agrees at 9 bases. V was clipped by 4 bases and J by 6 bases; unmatched bases: 13. The CDR3 has 17 residues. Germline V gives CDR1 MNHNS, CDR2 SASEGT. In DNA form, the CDR3 reads TGTGCCAGCAGTGCCCAGACTAGCGGAATTATTCTCAATGAGCAGTTCTTC. Translating it yields CASSAQTSGIILNEQFF.

The J gene is TRBJ1-1, the V gene TRBV4-2; 10 bases map to TRBD1. The CDR3 has 15 residues. The V and J ends lost 4 bases and 1 base, in that order; junction bases with no gene match: 3. In germline, CDR1 is LGHNA, CDR2 YNFKEQ. Written as DNA, the CDR3 is TGTGCCAGCAGCCCTCGGGACAGGGGGAACACTGAAGCTTTCTTT. Translating gives CASSPRDRGNTEAFF.

The rearrangement uses TRBV28 and TRBJ1-1; 8 bases fit TRBD1. Trimming cost V 2 bases and J 4 bases; bases outside gene matches: 9. There are 16 residues in the CDR3. From germline, CDR1 is MDHEN and CDR2 SYDVKM. The CDR3 protein is CASSLARQGRGTEAFF. The CDR3, as DNA: TGTGCCAGCAGTTTAGCCCGACAGGGGAGGGGCACTGAAGCTTTCTTT.

The V and J genes are TRBV5-4 and TRBJ1-1, with D possibly being TRBD1 (6 bases). Trimming took off 0 bases at V and 1 base at J, with 10 bases between the two ends. The CDR3 is 15 residues long. CDR1 and CDR2 from the germline V gene are SGHNT and YYREEE (reference sequence). CDR3 in amino acids: CASSLGGPGNTEAFF. CDR3 sequence (DNA): TGTGCCAGCAGCTTGGGGGGGCCGGGGAACACTGAAGCTTTCTTT.

V gene TRBV28 combines with J gene TRBJ1-1; D is uncertain. CDR3 length: 12 amino acids. Germline V CDR1 and CDR2: MDHEN, SYDVKM. V was cut by 7 bases and J by 5 bases, with 11 bases left in between. CDR3 region: CASTYGGTEAFF. The DNA for the CDR3 is TGTGCCAGCACGTACGGAGGAACTGAAGCTTTCTTT.

The chain uses TRBV6-5 and TRBJ2-6; no firm D call. CDR1 is MNHEY and CDR2 is SVGAGI in the germline V gene. The CDR3 has 16 residues. V dropped 2 bases and J dropped 0 bases, with 8 bases sitting between them. Here the CDR3 reads CASSYRSLSGANVLTF. The DNA for the CDR3 is TGTGCCAGCAGTTACCGGTCACTCTCTGGGGCCAACGTCCTGACTTTC.

This sequence joins TRBV6-5 and TRBJ2-5, with D possibly TRBD1 on 6 matching bases. This CDR3 is 13 amino acids long. V lost 6 bases to trimming and J lost 2 bases, with 10 bases between them. CDR1 MNHEY and CDR2 SVGAGI come from the germline V gene. The DNA of the CDR3 is TGTGCCAGCAGCTTGGACAGACAAGAGACCCAGTACTTC. This translates into CASSLDRQETQYF.